Sequencing of this T cell receptor (beta chain) was carried out in a study of radiotherapy plus CTLA-4 blockade in lung cancer. Study-wide context: Objective responses occurred in about a sixth of patients; around 30% had disease control. Notes on the study in general: Per reports, early blood T cell clone dynamics, plus interferon-beta, forecast response most strongly. Tumor-derived TCR clones expanded in blood after radiotherapy plus ipilimumab.

The sample holds one count of this clone. Antigen specificity is unknown. People whose metastatic non-small-cell lung cancer was chemo-refractory got focal radiation along with CTLA-4 blockade by ipilimumab. The CDR3 loop spans 15 amino acids. The V end lost 0 bases, the J end lost 2 bases, and 10 bases lay between the germline ends. Germline CDR1 is LNHNV and CDR2 is YYDKDF (reference sequence). TCRdb's table, derived via immunoSEQ multiplex PCR, lists solely in-frame clones and lacks some. Of more than 60,000 clones listed, approximately 76% were seen once; the top ten hold around 3%. This specimen was peripheral blood, taken from a patient treated with radiotherapy plus ipilimumab. V usage is TRBV15 and J usage is TRBJ2-5; no clear D. This receptor was taken from a human donor with non-small cell lung cancer who had a complete response to radiotherapy plus ipilimumab. CDR3: CATSRDVALQETQYF. CDR3 coding DNA: TGTGCCACCAGCAGAGACGTTGCGCTTCAAGAGACCCAGTACTTC.